This TCR beta chain was sequenced during a study of neurological immune-mediated disorders. Whole-study results and caveats: None of the CDR3 amino acid sequences of expanded clones recurred across subjects, suggesting private repertoires in all groups.

5'RACE employing 10-nucleotide random UMIs yielded the cDNA. Every sequencing run produced over 200 million TCR-beta sequences that came from 15-18 subjects. One entry per CDR3 protein, called by TCRdb with MiXCR from the 5' RACE reads. The sample gives just under 45,000 distinct CDR3 sequences, roughly 13% of which show up once; 1.3% is in the top ten. To note about this clonotype: Its antigen is unknown.

The unsorted libraries were produced from 2 million PBMCs held at -80 C. The CDR3 has 11 residues. Germline CDR1 reads MNHNS; CDR2 reads SASEGT. Trimming left V 8 bases short and J 4 bases short, with 8 bases between. The specimen sequenced was PBMCs. The V and J genes are TRBV6-1 and TRBJ1-1; D unresolved. This receptor was taken from a female donor in good health. CDR3 amino acids: CASGRFTEAFF. The CDR3 DNA reads TGTGCCAGCGGTAGGTTCACTGAAGCTTTCTTT.